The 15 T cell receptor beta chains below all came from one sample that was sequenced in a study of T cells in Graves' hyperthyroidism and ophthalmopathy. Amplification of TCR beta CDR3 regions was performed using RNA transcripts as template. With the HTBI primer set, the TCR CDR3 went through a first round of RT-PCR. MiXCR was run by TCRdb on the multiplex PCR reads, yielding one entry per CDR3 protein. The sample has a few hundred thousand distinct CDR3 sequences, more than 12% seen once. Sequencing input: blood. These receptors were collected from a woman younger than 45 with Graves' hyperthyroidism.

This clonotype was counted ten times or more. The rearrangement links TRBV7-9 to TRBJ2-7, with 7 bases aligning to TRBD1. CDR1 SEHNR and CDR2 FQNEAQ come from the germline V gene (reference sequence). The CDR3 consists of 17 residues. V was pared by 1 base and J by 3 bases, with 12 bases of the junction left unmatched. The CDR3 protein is CASSLVTPGQSGYEQYF. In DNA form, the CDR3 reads TGTGCCAGCAGCTTAGTCACCCCGGGACAGTCGGGCTACGAGCAGTACTTC.

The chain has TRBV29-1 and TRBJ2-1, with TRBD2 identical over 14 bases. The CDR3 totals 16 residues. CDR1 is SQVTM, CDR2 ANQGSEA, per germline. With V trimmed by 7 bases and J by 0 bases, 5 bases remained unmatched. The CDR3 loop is CSARTSGRSSYNEQFF. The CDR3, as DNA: TGCAGCGCCCGGACTAGCGGGAGGAGCTCCTACAATGAGCAGTTCTTC.

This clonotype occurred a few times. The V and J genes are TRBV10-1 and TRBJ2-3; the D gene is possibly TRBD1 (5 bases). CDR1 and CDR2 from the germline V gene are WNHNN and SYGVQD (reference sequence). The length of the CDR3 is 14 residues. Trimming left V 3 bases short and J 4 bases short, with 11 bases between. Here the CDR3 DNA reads TGCGCCAGCAGTGATCCCCAGGGCGCAGATACGCAGTATTTT. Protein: CASSDPQGADTQYF.

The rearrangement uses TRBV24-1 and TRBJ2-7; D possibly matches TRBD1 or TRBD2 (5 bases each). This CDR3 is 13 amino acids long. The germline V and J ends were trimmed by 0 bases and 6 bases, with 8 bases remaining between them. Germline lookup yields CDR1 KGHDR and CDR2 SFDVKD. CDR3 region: CATSDLRGGEQYF. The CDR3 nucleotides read TGTGCCACCAGTGATTTGCGGGGCGGCGAGCAGTACTTC.

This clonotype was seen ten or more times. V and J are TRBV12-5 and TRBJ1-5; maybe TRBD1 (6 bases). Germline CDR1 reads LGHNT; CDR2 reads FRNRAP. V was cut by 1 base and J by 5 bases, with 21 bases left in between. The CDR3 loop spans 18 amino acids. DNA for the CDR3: TGTGCTAGTGGTTTGGCCAGAGGGGAACAGGGAACCCATCAGCCCCAGCATTTT. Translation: CASGLARGEQGTHQPQHF.

DNA for the CDR3: TGTGCCAGCAGCTTAGGGCTTCAAGATACGCAGTATTTT. This translates into CASSLGLQDTQYF. This chain joins TRBV7-2 and TRBJ2-3; D call uncertain. With 1 base removed from V and 5 bases from J, the gap between germline ends came to 7 bases. The CDR3 is 13 residues long. Germline loops: CDR1 SGHTA, CDR2 FQGNSA.

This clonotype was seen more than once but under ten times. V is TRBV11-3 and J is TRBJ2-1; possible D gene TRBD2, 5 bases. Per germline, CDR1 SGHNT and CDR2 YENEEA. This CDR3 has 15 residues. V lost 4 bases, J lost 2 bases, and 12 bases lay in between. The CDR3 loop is CASSSDYTPYNEQFF. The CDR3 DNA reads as TGTGCCAGCAGCTCAGACTACACCCCCTACAATGAGCAGTTCTTC.

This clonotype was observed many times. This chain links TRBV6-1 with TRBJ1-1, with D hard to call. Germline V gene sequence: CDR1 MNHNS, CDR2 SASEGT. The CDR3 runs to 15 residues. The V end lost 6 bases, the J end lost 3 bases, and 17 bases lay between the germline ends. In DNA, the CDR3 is TGTGCCAGCAGGGTAGATGGGTATCCTGACACTGAAGCTTTCTTT. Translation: CASRVDGYPDTEAFF.

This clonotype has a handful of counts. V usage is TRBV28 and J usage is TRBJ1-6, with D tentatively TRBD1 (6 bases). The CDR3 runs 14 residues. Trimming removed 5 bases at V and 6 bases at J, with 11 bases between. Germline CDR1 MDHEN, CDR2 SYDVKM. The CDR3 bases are TGTGCCAGCAGTAGAGACAGGACTAATTCACCCCTCCACTTT. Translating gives CASSRDRTNSPLHF.

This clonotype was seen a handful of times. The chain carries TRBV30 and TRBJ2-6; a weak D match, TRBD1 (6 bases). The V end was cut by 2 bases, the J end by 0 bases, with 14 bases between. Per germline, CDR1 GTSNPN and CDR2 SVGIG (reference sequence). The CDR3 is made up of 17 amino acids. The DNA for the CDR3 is TGTGCCTGGAGTCTTGGGACATCGAGCTCTGGGGCCAACGTCCTGACTTTC. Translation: CAWSLGTSSSGANVLTF.

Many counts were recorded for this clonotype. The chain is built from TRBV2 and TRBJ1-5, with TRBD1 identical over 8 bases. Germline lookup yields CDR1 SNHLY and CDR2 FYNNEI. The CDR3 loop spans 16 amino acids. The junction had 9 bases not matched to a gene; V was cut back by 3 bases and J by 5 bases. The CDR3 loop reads CASSDQGTGWDQPQHF. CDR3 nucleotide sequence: TGTGCCAGCAGTGACCAAGGGACAGGATGGGATCAGCCCCAGCATTTT. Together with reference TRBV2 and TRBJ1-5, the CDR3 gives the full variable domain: EPEVTQTPSHQVTQMGQEVILRCVPISNHLYFYWYRQILGQKVEFLVSFYNNEISEKSEIFDDQFSVERPDGSNFTLKIRSTKLEDSAMYFCASSDQGTGWDQPQHFGDGTRLSIL.

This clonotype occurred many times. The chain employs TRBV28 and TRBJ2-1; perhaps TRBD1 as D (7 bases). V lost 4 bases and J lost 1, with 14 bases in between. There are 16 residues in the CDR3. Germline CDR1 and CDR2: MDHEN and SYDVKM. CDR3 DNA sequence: TGTGCCAGCAGTTGGGGGGCAGGGGGATCCTACAATGAGCAGTTCTTC. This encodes CASSWGAGGSYNEQFF. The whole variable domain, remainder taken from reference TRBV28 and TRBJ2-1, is DVKVTQSSRYLVKRTGEKVFLECVQDMDHENMFWYRQDPGLGLRLIYFSYDVKMKEKGDIPEGYSVSREKKERFSLILESASTNQTSMYLCASSWGAGGSYNEQFFGPGTRLTVL.

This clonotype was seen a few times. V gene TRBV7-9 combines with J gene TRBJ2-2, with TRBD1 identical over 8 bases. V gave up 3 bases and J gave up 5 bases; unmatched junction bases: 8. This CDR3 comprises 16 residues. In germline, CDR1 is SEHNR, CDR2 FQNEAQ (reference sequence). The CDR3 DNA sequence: TGTGCCAGCAGCTTGACAGGGGTGAGGTGGACCGGGGAGCTGTTTTTT. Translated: CASSLTGVRWTGELFF. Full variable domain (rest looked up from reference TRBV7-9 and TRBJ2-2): DTGVSQNPRHKITKRGQNVTFRCDPISEHNRLYWYRQTLGQGPEFLTYFQNEAQLEKSRLLSDRFSAERPKGSFSTLEIQRTEQGDSAMYLCASSLTGVRWTGELFFGEGSRLTVL.

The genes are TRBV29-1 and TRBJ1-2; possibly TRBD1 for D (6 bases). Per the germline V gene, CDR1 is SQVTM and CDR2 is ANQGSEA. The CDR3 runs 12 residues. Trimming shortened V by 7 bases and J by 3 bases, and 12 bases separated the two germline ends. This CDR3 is CSEGDTDYGYTF. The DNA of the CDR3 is TGCAGCGAGGGGGACACCGACTATGGCTACACCTTC.

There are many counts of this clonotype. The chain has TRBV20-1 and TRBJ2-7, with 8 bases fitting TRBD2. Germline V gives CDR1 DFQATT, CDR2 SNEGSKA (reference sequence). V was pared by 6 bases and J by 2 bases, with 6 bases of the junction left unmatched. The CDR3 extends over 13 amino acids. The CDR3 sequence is CSADTGLAYEQYF. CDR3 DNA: TGCAGTGCCGACACGGGACTAGCCTACGAGCAGTACTTC.